Presented here are 9 T cell receptor beta chains from one specimen sequenced in a study of human T cells and chemical hapten exposure (dated by TCRdb to the early 2020s). To prepare the library, RACE was applied. The data were produced on a NextSeq 500. TCRdb applied fastp at Q25 and MiXCR to the public reads, then kept only in-frame beta chains. CDR3 protein duplicates are merged, each entry listing the most common genes and DNA. The table for this sample lists about 190,000 distinct CDR3 sequences; under 25% of them were counted only once. The ten most abundant clones make up 2.5% of the sample. The time point label of this sample denotes: patch test 3, about 24 weeks after DPC sensitization. The treatment or condition label here, explained by the study, means: therapeutic diphenylcyclopropenone sensitization with weekly scalp DPC. The sample in question was whole blood, obtained in connection with sensitization to the hapten diphenylcyclopropenone (DPC). The receptor source for this set is a middle-aged woman with alopecia areata. Some clones in this sample may be carry-over from other donors' samples.

The rearrangement uses TRBV27 and TRBJ2-6; TRBD1 matches at 7 bases. Looked up from germline, CDR1 is MNHEY and CDR2 is SMNVEV (reference sequence). V shed 5 bases, J shed 4 bases, and the junction held 14 bases outside the gene matches. The CDR3 sequence is 18 residues long. The CDR3 DNA follows: TGTGCCAGCAGTCCCATGGCCCTACAGGGGCCGGGGGCCAACGTCCTGACTTTC. Translation: CASSPMALQGPGANVLTF.

This clonotype was seen a few times. Sequence at one end of the junction differs from germline and may be a read error. DNA for the CDR3: TGTGCCAGCTCTCCACGGACAGGGGACTATGGCTACACCTTC. Translated: CASSPRTGDYGYTF. The chain links TRBV18 to TRBJ1-2; TRBD1 aligns across 9 bases. The germline V gene encodes CDR1 KGHSH and CDR2 LQKENI. The CDR3 runs to 14 residues.

This clonotype turned up a few times. The gene calls are TRBV6-2 or TRBV6-3 and TRBJ2-7; no clear D gene. Germline V lookup: CDR1 MNHEY, CDR2 SVGEGT. The CDR3 extends over 11 amino acids. Trimming cost V 6 bases and J 3 bases, with 6 bases left between them. CDR3 in amino acids: CASSRYYEQYF. CDR3 nucleotides: TGTGCCAGCAGCCGTTACTACGAGCAGTACTTC.

V gene TRBV7-2 combines with J gene TRBJ2-1; perhaps TRBD1 as D (6 bases). The CDR3 sequence is 17 residues long. V was trimmed by 1 base and J by 1 base, leaving 14 bases between them. Germline V gives CDR1 SGHTA, CDR2 FQGNSA. CDR3 region: CASSLVDRRPSYNEQFF. The DNA of the CDR3 is TGTGCCAGCAGCTTAGTCGACAGGAGGCCATCCTACAATGAGCAGTTCTTC.

The rearrangement uses TRBV28 and TRBJ1-1, with 7 bases matching TRBD1. The V gene's germline CDR1 is MDHEN and CDR2 SYDVKM. The CDR3 is made up of 13 amino acids. The V and J ends lost 1 base and 7 bases, in that order; junction bases with no gene match: 3. Here the CDR3 reads CASSLFGQVEAFF. For the CDR3, the DNA is TGTGCCAGCAGTTTATTCGGACAGGTTGAAGCTTTCTTT.

This CDR3 reads CASSVVSSAGELFF. The CDR3 DNA reads as TGTGCCAGCAGCGTAGTATCTAGCGCCGGGGAGCTGTTTTTT. The chain uses TRBV9 and TRBJ2-2; tentatively, D is TRBD2 (6 bases). The CDR3 is 14 amino acids. Between the trimmed V and J ends, which lost 0 bases and 6 bases, there was a span of 9 bases. The germline V gene has CDR1 SGDLS and CDR2 YYNGEE.

The V gene is TRBV4-2, the J gene TRBJ2-7, with 10 bases fitting TRBD2. The junction had 3 bases not matched to a gene; V was cut back by 1 base and J by 3 bases. Germline CDR1 reads LGHNA; CDR2 reads YNFKEQ. CDR3 length equals 15 residues. CDR3: CASSQVTSGNYEQYF. CDR3 DNA sequence: TGTGCCAGCAGCCAAGTAACTAGCGGGAACTACGAGCAGTACTTC.

The chain's CDR3 is CSAIRRGRDTGELFF. DNA for the CDR3: TGCAGTGCTATAAGGAGGGGGCGGGACACCGGGGAGCTGTTTTTT. V usage is TRBV20-1 and J usage is TRBJ2-2; the D gene is possibly TRBD1 (7 bases). V shed 4 bases and J shed 3 bases, with 15 bases lying between them. This CDR3 is built from 15 residues. Germline V CDR1 and CDR2: DFQATT, SNEGSKA (reference sequence).

The chain links TRBV12-3 or TRBV12-4 to TRBJ1-2; D is perhaps TRBD1 (5 bases). Trimming pared 4 bases from V and 7 bases from J, leaving 10 bases between. There are 12 residues in the CDR3. This CDR3 reads CASSYARGGYTF. The CDR3 bases are TGTGCCAGCAGTTACGCAAGGGGTGGCTACACCTTC.